This TCR beta chain was documented in a study of cytomegalovirus exposure and HLA in healthy donors. Study outcomes and limitations: Roughly even sequencing depth across donors was the assumption behind the presence/absence analyses. Fewer N-insertions than the roughly 630-donor mean were reportedly shown by an Asian-associated ancestry cluster in a later analysis. TCR beta sequences reportedly predicted most subjects' HLA-A and HLA-B alleles accurately.

As for the donors, each was a healthy bone marrow donor. Notes on this clone: What it binds is unknown.

Primers for the PCR totalled 60 Vbeta and 13 Jbeta. The table came from immunoSEQ multiplex PCR; TCRdb's copy has only in-frame clones and leaves some out. In total, the table holds some 53,000 clones. Sequencing used PBMCs. This clonotype was obtained from an older woman in good health and CMV-seropositive.

The CDR3 bases are TGTGCCAGCAGTCCAGGGGCTATGAACACTGAAGCTTTCTTT. It encodes CASSPGAMNTEAFF. V is TRBV27 and J is TRBJ1-1, with D possibly being TRBD1 (6 bases). Trimming shortened V by 5 bases and J by 0 bases, and 10 bases separated the two germline ends. The germline gives CDR1 MNHEY, CDR2 SMNVEV (reference sequence). The CDR3 has 14 residues.